This entry features one T cell receptor beta chain sequence. These data originate in a study of blood T cell repertoires in COVID-19. Study at large: Samples taken during acute and convalescent COVID-19 were collected in the United States, Italy and Spain. PBMCs, B-cell-depleted T cells, or T cells were the source of the cDNA or gDNA that made up the material.

The V gene's germline CDR1 is SQVTM and CDR2 ANQGSEA. Trimming took off 3 bases at V and 3 bases at J, with 9 bases between the two ends. CDR3 length: 12 residues. Original processing notes: From reference gene primer amplification, estimates of nucleated cell counts were derived. Libraries were prepared by immunoSEQ multiplex PCR; TCRdb keeps only in-frame clonotypes and omits some of them. That table supplies the V and J calls and clone size; D and trimming were determined from the DNA. This table has about 400,000 clones, around 88% appearing once. Seattle patient enrollment occurred during active infection, with longitudinal follow-up thereafter.

Sequencing was performed on peripheral blood. This sequence was found in a woman aged 55-75 years with COVID-19, enrolled during active disease. This sequence joins TRBV29-1 and TRBJ2-7; possible D gene TRBD1, 6 bases. This chain's CDR3 is CSVDGRGYEQYF. CDR3 nucleotides: TGCAGCGTTGACGGCAGGGGCTACGAGCAGTACTTC.